Below are 11 T cell receptor beta chains sequenced from a single sample in a study of T-cell reconstitution after alpha-beta-depleted transplantation in children. TCRbeta library construction was performed incorporating unique molecular identifiers. TCRdb used MiXCR to reprocess the PCR reads, holding one entry per CDR3 protein. The data show approximately 640,000 distinct CDR3 sequences, 16% seen once. The sequences come from PBMCs from the stem cell graft donor, collected from the stem cell graft. These receptors all stem from a human donor who donated a stem cell graft to a child with acute myeloid leukemia.

The V and J genes are TRBV20-1 and TRBJ2-3; 12 nucleotides align to TRBD2. This CDR3 region has 18 residues. J lost 5 bases, V lost 0 bases, and 12 bases had no gene match. The V gene's germline CDR1 is DFQATT and CDR2 SNEGSKA (reference sequence). This chain's CDR3 is CSARDLRLAGGRLDTQYF. In nucleotides, the CDR3 is TGCAGTGCTAGAGATCTGCGGCTAGCGGGGGGGAGGTTAGATACGCAGTATTTT.

The chain has TRBV30 and TRBJ1-2; no definite D call. Deletions cut 0 bases from V and 9 bases from J, with 11 bases between. The CDR3 runs to 12 residues. Germline assignment: CDR1 GTSNPN and CDR2 SVGIG (reference sequence). CDR3 sequence: CAWSVTELSYTF. The DNA for the CDR3 is TGTGCCTGGAGTGTCACAGAGTTGAGCTACACCTTC. Combining the CDR3 with reference TRBV30 and TRBJ1-2 gives the whole variable domain SQTIHQWPATLVQPVGSPLSLECTVEGTSNPNLYWYRQAAGRGLQLLFYSVGIGQISSEVPQNLSASRPQDRQFILSSKKLLLSDSGFYLCAWSVTELSYTFGSGTRLTVV.

Many counts were recorded for this clonotype. This chain links TRBV20-1 with TRBJ2-5; 8 nucleotides line up with TRBD1. CDR3 size: 14 residues. Unmatched junction bases numbered 9, after V lost 5 bases and J lost 4 bases. Germline assignment: CDR1 DFQATT and CDR2 SNEGSKA (reference sequence). The CDR3 DNA reads as TGCAGTGCTCGACAAACAGGGGGGCGAGAGACCCAGTACTTC. Protein product: CSARQTGGRETQYF.

With respect to this clonotype: A much larger clone is a single base away; this may be a read error. The gene calls are TRBV20-1 and TRBJ1-2, with 8 positions matching TRBD1. Germline CDR1 and CDR2: DFQATT and SNEGSKA (reference sequence). CDR3 length: 14 amino acids. The CDR3 DNA reads TGCGGTGCTAGAGTCAGGGGGCATATCTATGGCTACACCTTC. It encodes CGARVRGHIYGYTF.

The V call is TRBV5-1, the J call TRBJ2-3; unclear D gene. Germline-derived CDR1 and CDR2 are SGHRS and YFSETQ. The CDR3 has 15 amino acids. V lost 3 bases to trimming and J lost 2 bases, with 13 bases between them. Written as DNA, the CDR3 is TGCGCCAGCAGCTCCGCCAATCCACCCACAGATACGCAGTATTTT. This sequence encodes CASSSANPPTDTQYF. Full variable domain (missing parts from reference TRBV5-1 and TRBJ2-3): KAGVTQTPRYLIKTRGQQVTLSCSPISGHRSVSWYQQTPGQGLQFLFEYFSETQRNKGNFPGRFSGRQFSNSRSEMNVSTLELGDSALYLCASSSANPPTDTQYFGPGTRLTVL.

The table lists this clonotype with a few counts. The chain joins TRBV5-1 to TRBJ1-2; TRBD1 might be the D (5 bases). From germline, CDR1 is SGHRS and CDR2 YFSETQ. Trimming left V 3 bases short and J 4 bases short, with 13 bases between. This CDR3 is 14 amino acids long. The DNA for the CDR3 is TGCGCCAGCAGCTCTGACAGCGCGGTCTATGGCTACACCTTC. Protein: CASSSDSAVYGYTF.

This clonotype was seen ten or more times. The chain couples TRBV20-1 to TRBJ1-1, with 8 bases aligning to TRBD1. CDR1 and CDR2 from the germline V gene are DFQATT and SNEGSKA (reference sequence). This CDR3 has 15 amino acids. V gave up 5 bases and J gave up 1 base; unmatched junction bases: 9. CDR3 coding DNA: TGCAGTGCTCCTAGCCGACAGGGGCGGAACACTGAAGCTTTCTTT. This translates into CSAPSRQGRNTEAFF.

This clonotype was seen repeatedly, ten times or more. The chain links TRBV5-1 to TRBJ2-3; possibly TRBD1 for D (5 bases). V was shortened by 2 bases and J by 5 bases, with 9 bases between the two germline ends. CDR3 length equals 13 residues. The germline CDR1 and CDR2 sequences are SGHRS and YFSETQ. DNA for the CDR3: TGCGCCAGCAGCTTAGGGGTTGGAGATACGCAGTATTTT. The encoded protein is CASSLGVGDTQYF. Full variable domain (outside the CDR3, taken from reference TRBV5-1 and TRBJ2-3): KAGVTQTPRYLIKTRGQQVTLSCSPISGHRSVSWYQQTPGQGLQFLFEYFSETQRNKGNFPGRFSGRQFSNSRSEMNVSTLELGDSALYLCASSLGVGDTQYFGPGTRLTVL.

This clonotype showed up many times. V usage is TRBV29-1 and J usage is TRBJ2-3, with 7 positions matching TRBD1. Per the germline V gene, CDR1 is SQVTM and CDR2 is ANQGSEA. V was clipped by 7 bases and J by 3 bases; unmatched bases: 10. This CDR3 comprises 14 residues. CDR3 nucleotides: TGCAGCGCAGAACAGGGGTCGTGGACAGATACGCAGTATTTT. It yields the protein CSAEQGSWTDTQYF.

The chain carries TRBV5-5 and TRBJ2-2; the D gene could be TRBD1 or TRBD2 (5 bases each). The germline gives CDR1 SGHKS, CDR2 YYEKEE (reference sequence). Trimming pared 4 bases from V and 1 base from J, leaving 11 bases between. The CDR3 length is 15 residues. The CDR3 here is CASSGGRQNTGELFF. The CDR3 DNA is TGTGCCAGCAGCGGGGGACGGCAGAACACCGGGGAGCTGTTTTTT.

V and J are TRBV5-1 and TRBJ2-2; TRBD1 matches 10 bases. V was clipped by 4 bases and J by 3 bases; unmatched bases: 9. Germline V gene lookup returns CDR1 SGHRS and CDR2 YFSETQ. This CDR3 contains 17 residues. The CDR3 reads CASSRDRGFSDTGELFF. In nucleotides, the CDR3 is TGCGCCAGCAGCCGGGACAGGGGTTTTTCAGACACCGGGGAGCTGTTTTTT.